This record concerns one T cell receptor (beta chain) sequence. Its antigen is still unknown. Every one of the patients relapsed after autologous stem cell transplantation (brentuximab vedotin exposure was variable). The entry originates in a study of PD-1 blockade in classical Hodgkin lymphoma. Study findings and constraints: Prior to therapy, complete responders displayed diversity much like that of newly diagnosed patients.

Trimming removed 1 base at V and 0 bases at J, with 1 base between. The CDR3 loop spans 13 amino acids. Germline CDR1 and CDR2: SGHVS and FNYEAQ. Only in-frame clones appear in the TCRdb table, and some are missing; sequencing was by immunoSEQ multiplex PCR. The repertoire includes 4,000 to 4,500 clones, 80% of them detected once, and 36% sits in the top ten. The source was peripheral blood mononuclear cells (PBMCs), collected at baseline. The receptor's source is a human donor with classical Hodgkin lymphoma. The rearrangement links TRBV7-6 to TRBJ1-3, with D uncertain. The CDR3 nucleotides read TGTGCCAGCAGCTTAGGCTCTGGAAACACCATATATTTT. It specifies CASSLGSGNTIYF.